The 5 T cell receptor beta chains presented below share a single source sample, sequenced in a study of early T cells in non-severe SARS-CoV-2 infection. TCRdb re-called the 5' RACE reads with MiXCR, one entry per CDR3 protein. Of approximately 22,000 distinct CDR3 sequences listed, roughly 4% are singletons. Sequenced: whole blood. The receptors here all came from an adult who was a healthcare worker with PCR-confirmed SARS-CoV-2 infection or an uninfected control (not recorded which).

Ten or more counts support this clonotype. The chain links TRBV3-1 to TRBJ1-4, with 11 bases matching TRBD1. Germline trimming cut 2 bases from V and 7 bases from J; bases unmatched to any gene: 3. The CDR3 loop spans 15 amino acids. CDR1 and CDR2 from the germline V gene are LGHDT and YNNKEL (reference sequence). The CDR3 DNA follows: TGTGCCAGCAGCCAAAGGACAGGGGGCGGTGAAAAACTGTTTTTT. It yields the protein CASSQRTGGGEKLFF.

This clonotype was counted at least ten times. This chain joins TRBV2 and TRBJ2-3; D might be TRBD1 or TRBD2, each matching 5 bases. The CDR3 is 14 amino acids. Between the trimmed V and J ends, which lost 7 bases and 7 bases, there was a span of 18 bases. Germline assignment: CDR1 SNHLY and CDR2 FYNNEI. The CDR3 sequence is CASNMGPRGNTQYF. The CDR3 nucleotides read TGTGCCAGCAATATGGGTCCGAGGGGAAATACGCAGTATTTT.

This clonotype was recorded at least ten times. V usage is TRBV18 and J usage is TRBJ1-2, with TRBD1 identical over 9 bases. Germline loops: CDR1 KGHSH, CDR2 LQKENI. J lost 0 bases, V lost 3 bases, and 5 bases had no gene match. CDR3 length equals 16 residues. The CDR3 DNA is TGTGCCAGCTCACCCGCGACAGGGGGAACTAACTATGGCTACACCTTC. Translating it yields CASSPATGGTNYGYTF.

The chain couples TRBV4-2 to TRBJ1-2; a weak D match, TRBD1 (5 bases). Germline V lookup: CDR1 LGHNA, CDR2 YNFKEQ. The V end lost 4 bases, the J end lost 3 bases, and 9 bases lay between the germline ends. The CDR3 sequence is 13 residues long. The CDR3 region has the DNA TGTGCCAGCAGCCCCGCCAGGGACTATGGCTACACCTTC. Protein: CASSPARDYGYTF.

This clonotype was observed many times. The chain links TRBV6-2 or TRBV6-3 to TRBJ2-7; the D gene is possibly TRBD1 (5 bases). CDR3 length: 15 amino acids. Germline CDR1 MNHEY, CDR2 SVGEGT. Trimming removed 0 bases at V and 4 bases at J, with 13 bases between. The CDR3 spells CASSYSNRPRYEQYF. The CDR3 DNA follows: TGTGCCAGCAGTTACTCGAACAGGCCCCGATACGAGCAGTACTTC.